The T cell receptor (beta chain) under discussion was sequenced for a study of blood T cell repertoires in COVID-19. On the study more broadly: Italy, Spain and the United States were the sources of the convalescent and acute COVID-19 samples. In each case, the material was cDNA or gDNA derived from T cells, B-cell-depleted T cells, or PBMCs.

Concerning this clone itself: At one boundary the junction diverges from the germline segment, which might be a read error.

CDR1 and CDR2 (germline): DFQATT, SNEGSKA (reference sequence). The CDR3 covers 11 residues. Recruits, aged about 18 to 95 years, lived in 24 US areas. Original analysis: Counts of nucleated cells, estimated from reference gene primer amplification, were obtained. Sequenced by immunoSEQ multiplex PCR; TCRdb stores in-frame clones only, minus some. D and trimming come from the DNA, and the V and J calls and clone size come from that table. The sample yields under 150,000 clones, approximately 80% seen once. Sample: PBMCs or T cells enriched from blood (not recorded which). The clonotype was recovered from a man aged 50 to 59 in a cohort exposed to, infected with or recovered from COVID-19 (not recorded which). The chain is built from TRBV20-1 and TRBJ2-1, with no clear D. CDR3 nucleotides: TGCAGTGCTCCGTCCTTCAATGAGCAGTTCTTC. It translates to CSAPSFNEQFF.